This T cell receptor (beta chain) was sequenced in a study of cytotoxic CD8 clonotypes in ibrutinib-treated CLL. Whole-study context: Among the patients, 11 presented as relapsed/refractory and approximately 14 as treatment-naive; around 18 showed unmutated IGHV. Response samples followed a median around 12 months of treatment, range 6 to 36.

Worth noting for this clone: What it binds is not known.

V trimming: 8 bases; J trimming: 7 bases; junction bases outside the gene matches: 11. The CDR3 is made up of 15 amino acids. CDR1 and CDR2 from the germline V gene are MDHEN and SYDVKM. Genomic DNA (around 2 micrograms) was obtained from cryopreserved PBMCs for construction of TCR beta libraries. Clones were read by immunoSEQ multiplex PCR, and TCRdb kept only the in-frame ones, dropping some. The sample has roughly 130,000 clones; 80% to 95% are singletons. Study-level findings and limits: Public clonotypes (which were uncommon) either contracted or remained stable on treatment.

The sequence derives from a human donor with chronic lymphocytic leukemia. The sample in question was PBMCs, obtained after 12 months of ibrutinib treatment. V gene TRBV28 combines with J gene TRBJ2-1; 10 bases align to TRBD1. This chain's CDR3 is CASVGQGEGVNEQFF. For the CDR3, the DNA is TGTGCCAGCGTAGGACAGGGGGAGGGGGTGAATGAGCAGTTCTTC.